This passage covers 2 T cell receptor beta chains from one sample sequenced in a study of blood T cell repertoires in COVID-19. Clones were read by immunoSEQ multiplex PCR, and TCRdb kept only the in-frame ones, dropping some. The sample contains more than 100,000 clones, about 88% of which appear only once. The specimen was PBMCs or T cells enriched from blood (not recorded which). These receptors were taken from a man aged 35 to 55 with acute COVID-19.

This clone occurred a few times. This chain connects TRBV6-6 to TRBJ1-5, with D tentatively TRBD1 (6 bases). The CDR3 totals 13 residues. Trimming cost V 7 bases and J 11 bases, with 18 bases left between them. Germline lookup yields CDR1 MNHNY and CDR2 SVGAGI (reference sequence). This CDR3 reads CASNQQGRGAQHF. As DNA, the CDR3 is TGTGCCAGCAACCAACAGGGACGAGGGGCCCAGCATTTT.

V and J are TRBV5-1 and TRBJ2-1; 11 bases align to TRBD2. Trimming took 3 bases from V and 6 from J; bases not matched to a gene: 2. Germline V gene lookup returns CDR1 SGHRS and CDR2 YFSETQ. The CDR3 runs 14 residues. The CDR3 DNA is TGCGCCAGCAGCTCGCTAGCGGGGGGCAATGAGCAGTTCTTC. Residues: CASSSLAGGNEQFF.